The sequence of this T cell receptor (beta chain) was determined in a study of identical twins. The V and J ends lost 7 bases and 1 base respectively, with 14 bases between them. Germline CDR1 is SQVTM and CDR2 is ANQGSEA. This CDR3 has 13 amino acids. A few counts support this clonotype. TCRdb reanalysed the 5' RACE reads using MiXCR and keeps one entry per CDR3 protein. The sample holds about 1.7 million distinct CDR3 sequences, around 29% seen once. The sequence derives from a newborn girl in good health. The material sequenced was cord blood. V and J are TRBV29-1 and TRBJ2-7; possibly TRBD1 for D (7 bases). DNA of the CDR3: TGCAGCGCAGGGGGGTGGCCGTCCTACGAGCAGTACTTC. It translates to CSAGGWPSYEQYF.